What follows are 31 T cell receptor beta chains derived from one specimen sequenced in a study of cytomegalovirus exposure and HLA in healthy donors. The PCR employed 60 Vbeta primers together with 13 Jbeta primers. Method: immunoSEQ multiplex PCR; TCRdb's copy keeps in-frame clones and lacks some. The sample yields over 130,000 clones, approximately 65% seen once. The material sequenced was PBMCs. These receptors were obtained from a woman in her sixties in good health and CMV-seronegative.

Here the CDR3 DNA reads TGTGCCACCAGCAGAGGGACTAGCGGGCTACTATTCTACGAGCAGTACTTC. Amino acid sequence: CATSRGTSGLLFYEQYF. The chain carries TRBV15 and TRBJ2-7; TRBD2 aligns across 11 bases. J gave up 3 bases and V 1 base, and 8 bases lay outside the gene matches. The CDR3 covers 17 residues. Looked up from germline, CDR1 is LNHNV and CDR2 is YYDKDF (reference sequence).

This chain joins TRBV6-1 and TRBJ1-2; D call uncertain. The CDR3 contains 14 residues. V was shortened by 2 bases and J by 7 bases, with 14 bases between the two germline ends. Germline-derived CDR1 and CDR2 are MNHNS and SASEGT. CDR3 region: CASSEKGRGSGYTF. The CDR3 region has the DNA TGTGCCAGCAGTGAAAAAGGACGGGGTTCTGGCTACACCTTC.

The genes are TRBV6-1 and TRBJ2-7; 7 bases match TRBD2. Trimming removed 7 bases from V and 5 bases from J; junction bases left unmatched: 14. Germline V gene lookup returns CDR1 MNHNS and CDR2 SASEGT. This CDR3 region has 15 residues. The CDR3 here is CASTARGGSIHEQYF. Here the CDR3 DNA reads TGTGCCAGCACCGCAAGGGGCGGGAGTATCCACGAGCAGTACTTC.

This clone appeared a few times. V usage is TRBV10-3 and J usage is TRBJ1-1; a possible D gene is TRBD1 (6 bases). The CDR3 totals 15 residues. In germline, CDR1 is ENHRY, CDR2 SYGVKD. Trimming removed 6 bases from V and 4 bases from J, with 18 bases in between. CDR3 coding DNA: TGTGCCATCAGGAATTTCAGGGGTAGTGGCACTGAAGCTTTCTTT. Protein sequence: CAIRNFRGSGTEAFF.

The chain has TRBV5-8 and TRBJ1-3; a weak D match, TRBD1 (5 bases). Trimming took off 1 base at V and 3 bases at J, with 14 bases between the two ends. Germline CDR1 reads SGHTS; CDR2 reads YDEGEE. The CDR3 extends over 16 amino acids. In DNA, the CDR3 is TGTGCCAGCAGCTTGTCCGTAGGGGTCGGTGGAAACACCATATATTTT. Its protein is CASSLSVGVGGNTIYF. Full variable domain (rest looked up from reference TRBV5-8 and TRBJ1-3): EAGVTQSPTHLIKTRGQQATLRCSPISGHTSVYWYQQALGLGLQFLLWYDEGEERNRGNFPPRFSGRQFPNYSSELNVNALELEDSALYLCASSLSVGVGGNTIYFGEGSWLTVV.

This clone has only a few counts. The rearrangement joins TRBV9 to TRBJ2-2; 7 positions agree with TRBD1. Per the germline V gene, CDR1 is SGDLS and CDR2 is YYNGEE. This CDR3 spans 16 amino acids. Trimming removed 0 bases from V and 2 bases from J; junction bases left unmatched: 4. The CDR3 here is CASSVAGQPNTGELFF. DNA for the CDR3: TGTGCCAGCAGCGTAGCGGGACAGCCCAACACCGGGGAGCTGTTTTTT.

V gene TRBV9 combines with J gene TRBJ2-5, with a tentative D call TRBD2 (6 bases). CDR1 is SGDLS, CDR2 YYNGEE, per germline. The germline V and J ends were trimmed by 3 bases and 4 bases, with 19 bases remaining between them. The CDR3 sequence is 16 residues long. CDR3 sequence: CASSAEGLLFPETQYF. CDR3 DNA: TGTGCCAGCAGCGCGGAGGGACTTCTATTTCCAGAGACCCAGTACTTC.

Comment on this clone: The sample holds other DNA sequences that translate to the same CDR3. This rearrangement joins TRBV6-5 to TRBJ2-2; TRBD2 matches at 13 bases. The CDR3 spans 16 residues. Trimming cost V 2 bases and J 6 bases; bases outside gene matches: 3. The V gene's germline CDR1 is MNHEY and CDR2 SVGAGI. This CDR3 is CASSYLTSGRPGELFF. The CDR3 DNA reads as TGTGCCAGCAGTTACCTGACTAGCGGGAGGCCCGGGGAGCTGTTTTTT.

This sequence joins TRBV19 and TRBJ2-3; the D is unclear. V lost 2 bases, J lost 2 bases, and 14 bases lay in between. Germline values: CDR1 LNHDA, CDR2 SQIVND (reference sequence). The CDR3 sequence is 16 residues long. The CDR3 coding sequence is TGTGCCAGTAGTATATCGGCCACTACCCTCACAGATACGCAGTATTTT. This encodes CASSISATTLTDTQYF.

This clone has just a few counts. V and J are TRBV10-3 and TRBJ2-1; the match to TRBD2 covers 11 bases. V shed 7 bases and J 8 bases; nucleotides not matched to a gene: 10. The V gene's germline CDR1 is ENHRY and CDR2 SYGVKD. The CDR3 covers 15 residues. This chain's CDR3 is CAITALAGVLDEQFF. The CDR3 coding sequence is TGTGCCATCACGGCACTAGCGGGGGTCTTGGATGAGCAGTTCTTC.

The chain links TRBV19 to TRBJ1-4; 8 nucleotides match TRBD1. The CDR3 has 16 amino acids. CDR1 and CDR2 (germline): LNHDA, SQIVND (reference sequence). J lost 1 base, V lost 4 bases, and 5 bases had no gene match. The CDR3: CASSTGTGLTNEKLFF. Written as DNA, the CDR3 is TGTGCCAGTAGTACCGGGACAGGATTAACTAATGAAAAACTGTTTTTT. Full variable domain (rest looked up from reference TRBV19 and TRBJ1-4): DGGITQSPKYLFRKEGQNVTLSCEQNLNHDAMYWYRQDPGQGLRLIYYSQIVNDFQKGDIAEGYSVSREKKESFPLTVTSAQKNPTAFYLCASSTGTGLTNEKLFFGSGTQLSVL.

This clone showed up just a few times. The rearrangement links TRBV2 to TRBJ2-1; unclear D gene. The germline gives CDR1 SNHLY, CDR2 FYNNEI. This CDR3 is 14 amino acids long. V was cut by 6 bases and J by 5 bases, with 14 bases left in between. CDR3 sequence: CASRHRNNDNEQFF. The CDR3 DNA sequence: TGTGCCAGCAGACACCGAAATAACGACAATGAGCAGTTCTTC.

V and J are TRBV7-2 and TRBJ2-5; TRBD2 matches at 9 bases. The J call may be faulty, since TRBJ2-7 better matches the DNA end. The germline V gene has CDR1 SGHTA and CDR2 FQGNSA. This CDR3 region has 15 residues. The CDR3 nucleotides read TGTGCCAGCAGCTTTGTGGGCGGGGGGGATTACGAGCAGTACTTC. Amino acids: CASSFVGGGDYEQYF.

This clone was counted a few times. The CDR3 is CASSRMGAADTQYF. In DNA, the CDR3 is TGTGCCAGTAGTAGAATGGGCGCCGCCGATACGCAGTATTTT. The gene calls are TRBV19 and TRBJ2-3, with no clear D. Germline CDR1 and CDR2: LNHDA and SQIVND (reference sequence). The CDR3 is 14 amino acids. Trimming stripped 4 bases from V and 6 bases from J, with 14 bases between.

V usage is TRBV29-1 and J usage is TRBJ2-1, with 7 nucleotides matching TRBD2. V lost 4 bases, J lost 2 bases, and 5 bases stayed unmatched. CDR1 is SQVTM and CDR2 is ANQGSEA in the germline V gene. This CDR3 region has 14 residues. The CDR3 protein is CSVVAAGTYNEQFF. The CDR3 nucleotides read TGCAGCGTTGTAGCAGCGGGGACCTACAATGAGCAGTTCTTC.

The CDR3 loop is CASSPQGLAAYEQYF. In DNA, the CDR3 is TGTGCCAGCAGCCCTCAGGGACTAGCGGCATACGAGCAGTACTTC. The J gene is TRBJ2-7, the V gene TRBV6-1; 11 bases agree with TRBD2. The V gene end was trimmed by 6 bases and the J gene end by 4 bases; junction bases not matched to a gene: 8. The CDR3 is made up of 15 amino acids. CDR1 is MNHNS, CDR2 SASEGT, per germline.

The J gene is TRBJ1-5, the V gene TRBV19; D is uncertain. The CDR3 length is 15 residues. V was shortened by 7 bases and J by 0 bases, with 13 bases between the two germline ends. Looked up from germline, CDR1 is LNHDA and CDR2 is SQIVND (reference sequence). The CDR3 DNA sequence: TGTGCCAGTATTGAGGGCAGCTTTAGCAATCAGCCCCAGCATTTT. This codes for CASIEGSFSNQPQHF.

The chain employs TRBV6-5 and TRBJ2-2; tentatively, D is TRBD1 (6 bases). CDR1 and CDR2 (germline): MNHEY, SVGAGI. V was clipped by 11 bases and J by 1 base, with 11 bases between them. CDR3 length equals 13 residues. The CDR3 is CAAKGQNTGELFF. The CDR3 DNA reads TGTGCCGCGAAGGGACAGAACACCGGGGAGCTGTTTTTT.

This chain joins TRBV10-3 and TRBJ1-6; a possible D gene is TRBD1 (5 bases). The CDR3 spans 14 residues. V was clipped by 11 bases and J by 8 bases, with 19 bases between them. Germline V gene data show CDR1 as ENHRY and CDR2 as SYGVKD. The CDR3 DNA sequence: TGTGCCTCAGAGGAAGGGGTTAAGGATTCACCCCTCCACTTT. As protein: CASEEGVKDSPLHF.

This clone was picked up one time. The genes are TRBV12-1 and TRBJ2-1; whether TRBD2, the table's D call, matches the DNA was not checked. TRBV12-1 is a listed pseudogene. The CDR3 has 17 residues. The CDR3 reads CASSSYSTPPDYNEQFF. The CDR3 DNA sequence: TGTGCCAGCAGCTCCTACTCGACTCCTCCCGATTACAATGAGCAGTTCTTC.

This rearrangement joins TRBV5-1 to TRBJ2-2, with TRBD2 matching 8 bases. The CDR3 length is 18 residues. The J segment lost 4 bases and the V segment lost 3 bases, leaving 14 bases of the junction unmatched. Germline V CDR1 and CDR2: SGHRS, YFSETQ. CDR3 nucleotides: TGCGCCAGCAGCTCCTTACCCGGTGGGCTAGCGGGCACCGGGGAGCTGTTTTTT. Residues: CASSSLPGGLAGTGELFF.

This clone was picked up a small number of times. Here the CDR3 DNA reads TGCGCCAGCAGCCCGGACAGGGCACCGCCTAACTATGGCTACACCTTC. This codes for CASSPDRAPPNYGYTF. The V gene is TRBV5-1, the J gene TRBJ1-2; 8 bases are a match to TRBD1. V shed 4 bases and J 0 bases; nucleotides not matched to a gene: 8. Germline V lookup: CDR1 SGHRS, CDR2 YFSETQ. This CDR3 region has 16 residues.

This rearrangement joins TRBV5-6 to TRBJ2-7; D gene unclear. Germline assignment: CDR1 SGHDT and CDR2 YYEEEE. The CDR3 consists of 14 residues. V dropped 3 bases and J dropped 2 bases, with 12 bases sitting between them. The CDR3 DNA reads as TGTGCCAGCAGCTATGACACCCTACCCTACGAGCAGTACTTC. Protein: CASSYDTLPYEQYF. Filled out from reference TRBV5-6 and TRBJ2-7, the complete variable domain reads DAGVTQSPTHLIKTRGQQVTLRCSPKSGHDTVSWYQQALGQGPQFIFQYYEEEERQRGNFPDRFSGHQFPNYSSELNVNALLLGDSALYLCASSYDTLPYEQYFGPGTRLTVT.

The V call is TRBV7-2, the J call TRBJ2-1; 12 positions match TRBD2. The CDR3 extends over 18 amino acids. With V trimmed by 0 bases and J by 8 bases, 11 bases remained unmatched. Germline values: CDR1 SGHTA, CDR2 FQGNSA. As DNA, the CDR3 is TGTGCCAGCAGCTTAGCCCTTCTAGCGGGGGGGCCAGGAGATGAGCAGTTCTTC. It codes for CASSLALLAGGPGDEQFF.

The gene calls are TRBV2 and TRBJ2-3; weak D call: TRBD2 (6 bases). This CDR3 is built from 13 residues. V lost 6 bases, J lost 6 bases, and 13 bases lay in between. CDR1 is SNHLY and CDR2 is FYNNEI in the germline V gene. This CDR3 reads CASSRRVRDTQYF. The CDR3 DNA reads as TGTGCCAGCAGCAGGAGGGTGAGGGATACGCAGTATTTT. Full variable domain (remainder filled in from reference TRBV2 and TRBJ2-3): EPEVTQTPSHQVTQMGQEVILRCVPISNHLYFYWYRQILGQKVEFLVSFYNNEISEKSEIFDDQFSVERPDGSNFTLKIRSTKLEDSAMYFCASSRRVRDTQYFGPGTRLTVL.

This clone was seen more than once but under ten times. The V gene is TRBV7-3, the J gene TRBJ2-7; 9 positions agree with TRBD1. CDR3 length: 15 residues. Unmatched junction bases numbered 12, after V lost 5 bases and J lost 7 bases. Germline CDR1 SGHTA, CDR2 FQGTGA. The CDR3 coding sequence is TGTGCCAGCAGCCCCGCCGCTGGGACAGGGAGGGAGCAGTACTTC. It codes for CASSPAAGTGREQYF.

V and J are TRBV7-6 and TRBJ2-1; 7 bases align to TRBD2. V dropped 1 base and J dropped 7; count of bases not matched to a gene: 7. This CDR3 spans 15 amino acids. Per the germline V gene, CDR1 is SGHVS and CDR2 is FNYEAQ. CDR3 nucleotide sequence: TGTGCCAGCAGCTTAGGGGCGGGAGTAGTTAATGAGCAGTTCTTC. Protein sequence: CASSLGAGVVNEQFF.

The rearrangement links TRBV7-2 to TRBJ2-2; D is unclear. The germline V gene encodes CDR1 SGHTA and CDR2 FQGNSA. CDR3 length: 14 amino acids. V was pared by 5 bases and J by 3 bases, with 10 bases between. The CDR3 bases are TGTGCCAGCAGCCAGACCAGCGACACCGGGGAGCTGTTTTTT. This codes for CASSQTSDTGELFF. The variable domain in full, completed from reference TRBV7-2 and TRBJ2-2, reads GAGVSQSPSNKVTEKGKDVELRCDPISGHTALYWYRQSLGQGLEFLIYFQGNSAPDKSGLPSDRFSAERTGGSVSTLTIQRTQQEDSAVYLCASSQTSDTGELFFGEGSRLTVL.

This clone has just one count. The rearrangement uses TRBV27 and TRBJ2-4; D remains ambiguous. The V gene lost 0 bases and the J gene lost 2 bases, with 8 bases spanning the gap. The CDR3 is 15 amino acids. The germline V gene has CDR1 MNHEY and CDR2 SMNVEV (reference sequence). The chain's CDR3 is CASSLSSVSKNIQYF. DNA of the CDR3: TGTGCCAGCAGTTTATCGAGCGTTTCCAAAAACATTCAGTACTTC.

CDR3: CASSLVTGGGYEQYF. The CDR3 DNA reads as TGTGCCAGCAGCTTAGTGACAGGGGGCGGCTACGAGCAGTACTTC. The chain is built from TRBV7-2 and TRBJ2-7, with 10 bases aligning to TRBD1. The germline gives CDR1 SGHTA, CDR2 FQGNSA. CDR3 length equals 15 residues. V lost 1 base to trimming and J lost 3 bases; unmatched junction nucleotides: 3.

CDR3 DNA sequence: TGTGCCAGCAGACCCACAGGCGGCGGTGGAAACACCATATATTTT. Encoded protein: CASRPTGGGGNTIYF. The rearrangement joins TRBV6-5 to TRBJ1-3; TRBD1 is a possible D gene (5 bases). V lost 6 bases and J 3 bases, leaving 15 bases between the germline ends. The CDR3 sequence is 15 residues long. Per the germline V gene, CDR1 is MNHEY and CDR2 is SVGAGI.